The 27 T cell receptor beta chains in this list originate from one sample, sequenced in a study of cytomegalovirus exposure and HLA in healthy donors. Both 60 Vbeta primers and 13 Jbeta primers went into the PCR. TCRdb's table, derived via immunoSEQ multiplex PCR, lists solely in-frame clones and lacks some. With about 130,000 clones in the sample, the ten largest clones hold under 2%. Specimen: PBMCs. All receptors derive from a woman aged 35 to 49 in good health and CMV-seropositive.

V and J are TRBV6-5 and TRBJ2-2, with unresolved D. Between the trimmed V and J ends, which lost 3 bases and 1 base, there was a span of 9 bases. Looked up from germline, CDR1 is MNHEY and CDR2 is SVGAGI. The CDR3 contains 15 residues. The CDR3 is CASSYVPLNTGELFF. CDR3 in DNA: TGTGCCAGCAGTTATGTCCCCCTGAACACCGGGGAGCTGTTTTTT.

The J gene is TRBJ2-7, the V gene TRBV7-2, with D maybe TRBD2 (6 bases). CDR1 is SGHTA and CDR2 is FQGNSA in the germline V gene. The CDR3 contains 15 residues. V was trimmed by 5 bases and J by 0 bases, leaving 14 bases between them. CDR3 in DNA: TGTGCCAGCAGCCCGCGGGACGGGAGCTCCTACGAGCAGTACTTC. Its translation is CASSPRDGSSYEQYF.

V is TRBV20-1 and J is TRBJ1-4; D ambiguous. There are 11 residues in the CDR3. The V gene lost 1 base and the J gene lost 6 bases, with 3 bases spanning the gap. The germline V gene has CDR1 DFQATT and CDR2 SNEGSKA (reference sequence). The CDR3 sequence is CSARAYEKLFF. DNA for the CDR3: TGCAGTGCTAGAGCCTATGAAAAACTGTTTTTT.

The chain carries TRBV5-1 and TRBJ2-2; 11 bases are a match to TRBD2. CDR1 is SGHRS and CDR2 is YFSETQ in the germline V gene. The ends lost 0 bases at V and 5 bases at J; junction bases unmatched: 9. This CDR3 has 18 residues. In nucleotides, the CDR3 is TGCGCCAGCAGCTTGGAATCGGGACTAGCGGATGGGACCGGGGAGCTGTTTTTT. It encodes CASSLESGLADGTGELFF.

V gene TRBV30 combines with J gene TRBJ1-1; 8 bases are a match to TRBD1. There are 12 residues in the CDR3. Losses at the gene ends were 5 bases for V and 7 bases for J; bases not matched to a gene: 6. Germline lookup yields CDR1 GTSNPN and CDR2 SVGIG (reference sequence). In DNA form, the CDR3 reads TGTGCCTGGCGCCAGGGGGCCAGTGAAGCTTTCTTT. Translating it yields CAWRQGASEAFF.

The chain has TRBV19 and TRBJ1-2, with TRBD1 identical over 7 bases. Trimming cost V 3 bases and J 7 bases; bases outside gene matches: 5. Per germline, CDR1 LNHDA and CDR2 SQIVND (reference sequence). This CDR3 comprises 13 residues. In DNA, the CDR3 is TGTGCCAGTAGTATCGGGACAGCCTTTGGCTACACCTTC. It is translated as CASSIGTAFGYTF.

This chain uses TRBV2 with TRBJ2-3; a weak D match, TRBD2 (6 bases). Trimming cost V 8 bases and J 6 bases, with 15 bases left between them. CDR1 and CDR2 (germline): SNHLY, FYNNEI. CDR3 length: 13 residues. CDR3 protein: CASRELGRDTQYF. CDR3 coding DNA: TGTGCCAGCCGGGAGCTTGGGCGGGATACGCAGTATTTT. The complete variable domain, with remaining parts taken from reference TRBV2 and TRBJ2-3, reads EPEVTQTPSHQVTQMGQEVILRCVPISNHLYFYWYRQILGQKVEFLVSFYNNEISEKSEIFDDQFSVERPDGSNFTLKIRSTKLEDSAMYFCASRELGRDTQYFGPGTRLTVL.

V usage is TRBV7-6 and J usage is TRBJ1-5, with TRBD1 matching over 7 bases. This CDR3 spans 14 amino acids. CDR1 SGHVS and CDR2 FNYEAQ come from the germline V gene. J lost 7 bases, V lost 6 bases, and 9 bases had no gene match. The CDR3 loop reads CASSSMEGAQPQHF. Written as DNA, the CDR3 is TGTGCCAGCAGTTCTATGGAGGGGGCACAGCCCCAGCATTTT.

The chain links TRBV5-4 to TRBJ2-7; TRBD1 aligns across 12 bases. CDR3 size: 16 residues. Trimming took 4 bases from V and 4 from J; bases not matched to a gene: 9. Germline assignment: CDR1 SGHNT and CDR2 YYREEE (reference sequence). The DNA for the CDR3 is TGTGCCAGCAGCCCCACTGGGGGACAGGGGGCTTACGAGCAGTACTTC. Residues: CASSPTGGQGAYEQYF.

This chain connects TRBV30 to TRBJ1-3, with a tentative D call TRBD1 (5 bases). Germline CDR1 GTSNPN, CDR2 SVGIG (reference sequence). CDR3 length equals 12 residues. Trimming removed 1 base at V and 4 bases at J, with 5 bases between. CDR3 sequence reads: CAWSAGGNTIYF. The CDR3 nucleotides read TGTGCCTGGAGTGCAGGGGGAAACACCATATATTTT.

The chain couples TRBV7-9 to TRBJ2-3, with a tentative D call TRBD1 (6 bases). Germline assignment: CDR1 SEHNR and CDR2 FQNEAQ (reference sequence). With 3 bases removed from V and 2 bases from J, the gap between germline ends came to 9 bases. The CDR3 runs 14 residues. CDR3 residues: CASSFTGNTDTQYF. For the CDR3, the DNA is TGTGCCAGCAGCTTTACAGGGAACACAGATACGCAGTATTTT.

The chain joins TRBV5-4 to TRBJ2-7; 7 bases fit TRBD2. This CDR3 has 14 residues. The germline V gene encodes CDR1 SGHNT and CDR2 YYREEE (reference sequence). With V trimmed by 2 bases and J by 3 bases, 5 bases remained unmatched. CDR3 sequence: CASSLAGTIYEQYF. CDR3 sequence (DNA): TGTGCCAGCAGCTTAGCGGGAACTATCTACGAGCAGTACTTC.

DNA for the CDR3: TGTGCCAGCAGCTTCCGGACAGGGGGGGACACTGAAGCTTTCTTT. Translating it yields CASSFRTGGDTEAFF. V usage is TRBV11-2 and J usage is TRBJ1-1, with 10 bases aligning to TRBD1. The CDR3 has 15 residues. Germline CDR1 and CDR2: SGHAT and FQNNGV. Losses at the gene ends were 3 bases for V and 3 bases for J; bases not matched to a gene: 4.

The chain uses TRBV25-1 and TRBJ1-1, with TRBD1 matching 9 bases. CDR1 MGHDK and CDR2 SYGVNS come from the germline V gene. V lost 8 bases, J lost 5 bases, and 6 bases stayed unmatched. The CDR3 covers 13 residues. CDR3 sequence reads: CASAGQGRTEAFF. In DNA form, the CDR3 reads TGTGCCAGCGCTGGACAGGGGCGGACTGAAGCTTTCTTT.

The V and J genes are TRBV9 and TRBJ2-7, with D perhaps matching TRBD1 (9 bases). CDR3 length equals 15 residues. Trimming stripped 4 bases from V and 4 bases from J, with 18 bases between. Germline V gives CDR1 SGDLS, CDR2 YYNGEE. The CDR3 sequence: CASSPGGDRVYEQYF. In DNA, the CDR3 is TGTGCCAGCAGCCCGGGGGGGGACAGGGTGTACGAGCAGTACTTC.

V usage is TRBV6-5 and J usage is TRBJ1-2; D is perhaps TRBD1 (6 bases). The V and J ends lost 2 bases and 4 bases respectively, with 17 bases between them. CDR3 length: 16 amino acids. The germline gives CDR1 MNHEY, CDR2 SVGAGI. The CDR3 here is CASSYAGGLRSYGYTF. The DNA of the CDR3 is TGTGCCAGCAGTTACGCGGGGGGCCTCCGCAGCTATGGCTACACCTTC.

V usage is TRBV6-6 and J usage is TRBJ2-7; D is ambiguous. V gave up 7 bases and J gave up 3 bases, with 7 bases separating them. The CDR3 loop spans 11 amino acids. CDR1 MNHNY and CDR2 SVGAGI come from the germline V gene (reference sequence). CDR3 in DNA: TGTGCCAGCACTTCAGACTACGAGCAGTACTTC. It yields the protein CASTSDYEQYF.

The chain couples TRBV11-2 to TRBJ2-4; TRBD2 agrees at 8 bases. The CDR3 length is 15 residues. The germline CDR1 and CDR2 sequences are SGHAT and FQNNGV. The J segment lost 8 bases and the V segment lost 4 bases, leaving 10 bases of the junction unmatched. In DNA, the CDR3 is TGTGCCAGCAGCTCCGCCGGCGGGACTAGGCACATTCAGTACTTC. Its translation is CASSSAGGTRHIQYF.

V usage is TRBV6-1 and J usage is TRBJ2-1; 9 bases align to TRBD2. Per the germline V gene, CDR1 is MNHNS and CDR2 is SASEGT. The ends lost 10 bases at V and 7 bases at J; junction bases unmatched: 11. The CDR3 totals 14 residues. CDR3 loop: CATRPGLAPNEQFF. In nucleotides, the CDR3 is TGTGCCACGCGGCCCGGACTAGCGCCGAATGAGCAGTTCTTC.

The V gene is TRBV11-2, the J gene TRBJ2-2; the match to TRBD2 covers 12 bases. Germline V gene lookup returns CDR1 SGHAT and CDR2 FQNNGV. There are 18 residues in the CDR3. After removal of 3 bases from V and 7 bases from J, the junction contained 12 bases not matched to a gene. The CDR3 sequence is CASSFNGLAGGPDGELFF. The DNA for the CDR3 is TGTGCCAGCAGCTTCAATGGTCTAGCGGGAGGGCCTGACGGGGAGCTGTTTTTT.

The rearrangement joins TRBV6-5 to TRBJ2-1, with 12 nucleotides matching TRBD2. The CDR3 is 14 residues long. J lost 6 bases, V lost 4 bases, and 1 base had no gene match. Germline V gives CDR1 MNHEY, CDR2 SVGAGI. The CDR3: CASSSSGRVNEQFF. The CDR3 DNA follows: TGTGCCAGCAGTTCTAGCGGGAGGGTCAATGAGCAGTTCTTC.

The chain carries TRBV10-2 and TRBJ1-1; TRBD1 matches at 7 bases. CDR1 is WSHSY and CDR2 is SAAADI in the germline V gene. J gave up 2 bases and V 6 bases, and 12 bases lay outside the gene matches. The CDR3 covers 16 residues. The CDR3: CASRKETGIRNTEAFF. The CDR3 nucleotides are TGCGCCAGCAGGAAGGAGACAGGGATAAGAAACACTGAAGCTTTCTTT.

This rearrangement joins TRBV30 to TRBJ2-3; D perhaps matches TRBD2 (5 bases). Between the trimmed V and J ends, which lost 1 base and 1 base, there was a span of 9 bases. Germline loops: CDR1 GTSNPN, CDR2 SVGIG (reference sequence). This CDR3 has 14 amino acids. CDR3 nucleotide sequence: TGTGCCTGGAGTGGCGAGGGCCGCACAGATACGCAGTATTTT. This gives the protein CAWSGEGRTDTQYF.

V and J are TRBV6-1 and TRBJ1-6; 7 bases line up with TRBD1. Germline-derived CDR1 and CDR2 are MNHNS and SASEGT. This CDR3 is built from 14 residues. J lost 7 bases, V lost 7 bases, and 7 bases had no gene match. This CDR3 is CASNQGVNNSPLHF. The CDR3 DNA reads as TGTGCCAGCAATCAGGGGGTCAACAATTCACCCCTCCACTTT.

This chain joins TRBV15 and TRBJ2-3, with 7 bases matching TRBD2. V was clipped by 5 bases and J by 7 bases; unmatched bases: 12. This CDR3 is 15 amino acids long. Germline values: CDR1 LNHNV, CDR2 YYDKDF (reference sequence). The CDR3 spells CATSAWGGDRYTQYF. The CDR3 DNA sequence: TGTGCCACCAGCGCCTGGGGGGGGGATCGGTATACGCAGTATTTT.

The J gene is TRBJ1-5, the V gene TRBV18, with D maybe TRBD1 (6 bases). V shed 3 bases and J shed 1 base, with 10 bases lying between them. The V gene's germline CDR1 is KGHSH and CDR2 LQKENI. The CDR3 consists of 15 residues. CDR3 sequence reads: CASSPDSLSNQPQHF. CDR3 in DNA: TGTGCCAGCTCACCGGACAGCTTGAGCAATCAGCCCCAGCATTTT.

The rearrangement uses TRBV19 and TRBJ1-5; D uncertain. The length of the CDR3 is 13 residues. The V end was cut by 7 bases, the J end by 7 bases, with 14 bases between. The germline gives CDR1 LNHDA, CDR2 SQIVND (reference sequence). For the CDR3, the DNA is TGTGCCAGTAACCCTGGCGGGGAACAGCCCCAGCATTTT. Translating it yields CASNPGGEQPQHF.